This TCR beta chain was profiled in a study of response to subunit inactivated influenza vaccine. The study, taken as a whole, reports: That few new T cells are recruited by each seasonal influenza vaccination was the authors' suggestion.

V gave up 6 bases and J gave up 4 bases; unmatched junction bases: 5. Germline V gives CDR1 MNHNY, CDR2 SVGAGI (reference sequence). This CDR3 region has 13 residues. As to this clonotype: The antigen is not known.

TCRdb itself ran the RT-PCR reads through MiXCR, one entry per CDR3 protein. Of hundreds of thousands of distinct CDR3 sequences listed, 14% are singletons. The source material was PBMCs from blood, sampled around two weeks before vaccination. This chain joins TRBV6-6 and TRBJ1-1; 7 nucleotides align to TRBD1. The receptor was derived from a man over 45 who received an inactivated influenza vaccine. This CDR3 is CASSLQGLTEAFF. The CDR3 DNA sequence: TGTGCCAGCAGCCTACAGGGGCTCACTGAAGCTTTCTTT.